These 27 T cell receptor beta chains originate from one sample sequenced in a study of T cell responses to AZD1222 COVID-19 vaccine. Here immunoSEQ multiplex PCR was the method, and the copy in TCRdb shows in-frame clones only, minus some. The sample lists 66,000 or so clones, roughly 87% occurring once. Sequences were derived from peripheral blood, sampled on day 0 of AZD1222 vaccination. The receptors here all came from an adult in good health.

The rearrangement uses TRBV28 and TRBJ1-4; 7 bases fit TRBD1. Germline V gives CDR1 MDHEN, CDR2 SYDVKM. The CDR3 spans 14 residues. V lost 6 bases, J lost 6 bases, and 7 bases stayed unmatched. CDR3 bases: TGTGCCAGCAGGCCGGGGACAGATGATGAAAAACTGTTTTTT. Translated, it gives CASRPGTDDEKLFF.

The rearrangement links TRBV9 to TRBJ1-6; D gene unclear. V shed 7 bases and J shed 5 bases, with 13 bases lying between them. Per the germline V gene, CDR1 is SGDLS and CDR2 is YYNGEE. This CDR3 has 14 residues. This chain's CDR3 is CASRSMGDNSPLHF. The CDR3 nucleotides read TGTGCCAGCCGATCCATGGGCGATAATTCACCCCTCCACTTT.

The J gene is TRBJ2-7, the V gene TRBV28; 10 bases map to TRBD2. J was trimmed by 4 bases and V by 7 bases; bases with no gene match: 16. Germline V lookup: CDR1 MDHEN, CDR2 SYDVKM. This CDR3 comprises 17 residues. CDR3 in amino acids: CASTKATASGSTYEQYF. The DNA for the CDR3 is TGTGCCAGCACCAAAGCGACGGCTAGCGGGAGTACTTACGAGCAGTACTTC.

This clone was counted once. CDR3 coding DNA: TGCGCCAGCCCACCCTTCAGGGGAGAGAACTATGGCTACACCTTC. Protein product: CASPPFRGENYGYTF. The rearrangement links TRBV5-1 to TRBJ1-2, with a tentative D call TRBD1 (6 bases). Looked up from germline, CDR1 is SGHRS and CDR2 is YFSETQ. Trimming took 7 bases from V and 2 from J, leaving 18 bases between them. The CDR3 runs to 15 residues.

The chain uses TRBV6-5 and TRBJ1-1, with D tentatively TRBD1 (6 bases). In germline, CDR1 is MNHEY, CDR2 SVGAGI. This CDR3 is built from 12 residues. Trimming left V 6 bases short and J 7 bases short, with 12 bases between. In nucleotides, the CDR3 is TGTGCCAGCAGCCATGGACAGATTGAAGCTTTCTTT. Translated: CASSHGQIEAFF.

This chain joins TRBV3-1 (or the pseudogene TRBV3-2) and TRBJ1-4; D is undetermined. The V gene's germline CDR1 is LGHDT and CDR2 YNNKEL (reference sequence). Trimming removed 0 bases from V and 2 bases from J, with 13 bases in between. The CDR3 sequence is 17 residues long. The CDR3 reads CASSQEALRATNEKLFF. In DNA, the CDR3 is TGTGCCAGCAGCCAAGAGGCCCTCCGGGCGACTAATGAAAAACTGTTTTTT.

The chain is built from TRBV11-2 and TRBJ2-7, with TRBD1 matching over 7 bases. The V gene end was trimmed by 2 bases and the J gene end by 2 bases; junction bases not matched to a gene: 3. The length of the CDR3 is 14 residues. From germline, CDR1 is SGHAT and CDR2 FQNNGV. DNA for the CDR3: TGTGCCAGCAGCTTATACAGGGGAGCCTACGAGCAGTACTTC. Translating it yields CASSLYRGAYEQYF.

This clone has only one observation. The rearrangement uses TRBV19 and TRBJ1-4; 7 bases match TRBD1. The germline CDR1 and CDR2 sequences are LNHDA and SQIVND (reference sequence). After removal of 3 bases from V and 7 bases from J, the junction contained 5 bases not matched to a gene. This CDR3 region has 14 residues. In nucleotides, the CDR3 is TGTGCCAGTAGTATTGGGGGACAGTCTGAAAAACTGTTTTTT. It yields the protein CASSIGGQSEKLFF.

The V call is TRBV28, the J call TRBJ1-6; D is uncertain. Germline V gene sequence: CDR1 MDHEN, CDR2 SYDVKM. The CDR3 totals 19 residues. Trimming removed 8 bases at V and 0 bases at J, with 23 bases between. CDR3 region: CASVLSGYFLSSYNSPLHF. The CDR3 coding sequence is TGTGCCAGCGTACTAAGCGGCTATTTCCTTAGCTCCTATAATTCACCCCTCCACTTT. Full variable domain (missing parts from reference TRBV28 and TRBJ1-6): DVKVTQSSRYLVKRTGEKVFLECVQDMDHENMFWYRQDPGLGLRLIYFSYDVKMKEKGDIPEGYSVSREKKERFSLILESASTNQTSMYLCASVLSGYFLSSYNSPLHFGNGTRLTVT.

The chain joins TRBV9 to TRBJ1-1, with a possible D match to TRBD1 (5 bases). This CDR3 has 13 residues. Trimming removed 3 bases from V and 1 base from J, with 7 bases in between. Germline values: CDR1 SGDLS, CDR2 YYNGEE. CDR3 nucleotide sequence: TGTGCCAGCAGCGAGGGGTGGAACACTGAAGCTTTCTTT. Translation gives CASSEGWNTEAFF.

This clone occurred once. The chain employs TRBV28 and TRBJ1-5, with TRBD1 as a possible D gene (6 bases). The germline V and J ends were trimmed by 7 bases and 5 bases, with 12 bases remaining between them. Germline CDR1 is MDHEN and CDR2 is SYDVKM. The CDR3 is made up of 13 amino acids. The CDR3 nucleotides read TGTGCCAGCACTTGGGGGGGCGATCAGCCCCAGCATTTT. Amino acid sequence: CASTWGGDQPQHF.

The genes are TRBV30 and TRBJ1-1; TRBD1 might be the D (6 bases). The ends were cut back, 5 bases at V and 0 bases at J, with 13 bases in the middle. The CDR3 spans 14 residues. Per germline, CDR1 GTSNPN and CDR2 SVGIG (reference sequence). DNA for the CDR3: TGTGCCTGGCGGCGGACAGACATGAACACTGAAGCTTTCTTT. Translating gives CAWRRTDMNTEAFF.

The chain employs TRBV7-2 and TRBJ1-4, with a tentative D call TRBD1 (6 bases). The CDR3 runs 15 residues. CDR1 SGHTA and CDR2 FQGNSA come from the germline V gene. V was cut by 1 base and J by 7 bases, with 13 bases left in between. For the CDR3, the DNA is TGTGCCAGCAGCTTAGAGTTCAACAGGGTTGAAAAACTGTTTTTT. Translated: CASSLEFNRVEKLFF. Using reference TRBV7-2 and TRBJ1-4 for the parts outside the CDR3, the full variable domain is GAGVSQSPSNKVTEKGKDVELRCDPISGHTALYWYRQSLGQGLEFLIYFQGNSAPDKSGLPSDRFSAERTGGSVSTLTIQRTQQEDSAVYLCASSLEFNRVEKLFFGSGTQLSVL.

The chain links TRBV7-2 to TRBJ1-2, with D tentatively TRBD1 (5 bases). Trimming cost V 5 bases and J 4 bases, with 11 bases left between them. From germline, CDR1 is SGHTA and CDR2 FQGNSA. This CDR3 has 13 residues. This CDR3 reads CASSPDSIYGYTF. The CDR3 bases are TGTGCCAGCAGCCCTGACAGCATCTATGGCTACACCTTC.

This clone was counted once. The J gene is TRBJ2-2, the V gene TRBV7-3; no reliable D call. Looked up from germline, CDR1 is SGHTA and CDR2 is FQGTGA. The CDR3 has 15 amino acids. V gave up 10 bases and J gave up 3 bases, with 18 bases separating them. This CDR3 is CATIMGSQHTGELFF. CDR3 DNA: TGTGCCACCATTATGGGATCCCAGCACACCGGGGAGCTGTTTTTT.

This sequence joins TRBV18 and TRBJ2-7; D remains ambiguous. Trimming left V 4 bases short and J 1 base short, with 5 bases between. The CDR3 runs to 12 residues. Germline CDR1 and CDR2: KGHSH and LQKENI. The CDR3: CASSLSSYEQYF. The CDR3 DNA is TGTGCCAGCTCACTCTCGTCCTACGAGCAGTACTTC.

The sample holds one count of this clone. The chain couples TRBV6-5 to TRBJ2-1, with TRBD2 identical over 10 bases. The germline gives CDR1 MNHEY, CDR2 SVGAGI. The CDR3 length is 14 residues. With V trimmed by 7 bases and J by 9 bases, 9 bases remained unmatched. The CDR3 loop reads CASTSSGRQGEQFF. The CDR3 DNA is TGTGCCAGCACTTCTAGCGGGAGACAAGGTGAGCAGTTCTTC.

This clone was counted only a few times. The chain employs TRBV9 and TRBJ2-1, with 7 bases matching TRBD2. In germline, CDR1 is SGDLS, CDR2 YYNGEE. The CDR3 totals 15 residues. V lost 0 bases and J lost 0; bases outside the gene matches: 0. As DNA, the CDR3 is TGTGCCAGCAGCGTAGGGGACTACTCCTACAATGAGCAGTTCTTC. Its translation is CASSVGDYSYNEQFF.

The V and J genes are TRBV5-4 and TRBJ2-2; D possibly matches TRBD1 or TRBD2 (6 bases each). The germline V gene encodes CDR1 SGHNT and CDR2 YYREEE (reference sequence). The CDR3 consists of 15 residues. Trimming took off 4 bases at V and 4 bases at J, with 14 bases between the two ends. The CDR3 sequence: CASSPPGAFTGELFF. DNA of the CDR3: TGTGCCAGCAGCCCCCCGGGGGCCTTCACCGGGGAGCTGTTTTTT.

The sample holds a few counts of this clone. V usage is TRBV6-2 or TRBV6-3 and J usage is TRBJ2-2, with D unclear. Germline V gene data show CDR1 as MNHEY and CDR2 as SVGEGT. The V end was cut by 4 bases, the J end by 6 bases, with 3 bases between. This CDR3 has 11 residues. CDR3 residues: CASSSPGELFF. CDR3 bases: TGTGCCAGCAGTTCCCCCGGGGAGCTGTTTTTT.

The rearrangement uses TRBV7-2 and TRBJ1-2; 9 bases line up with TRBD1. Losses at the gene ends were 5 bases for V and 0 bases for J; bases not matched to a gene: 4. Germline V lookup: CDR1 SGHTA, CDR2 FQGNSA. CDR3 size: 15 residues. The CDR3 sequence: CASSPDRGANYGYTF. The CDR3 nucleotides read TGTGCCAGCAGCCCGGACAGGGGAGCTAACTATGGCTACACCTTC.

J is TRBJ1-1 and V is TRBV27, with D perhaps TRBD1 (5 bases). The ends were cut back, 4 bases at V and 3 bases at J, with 15 bases in the middle. The CDR3 runs 15 residues. Germline lookup yields CDR1 MNHEY and CDR2 SMNVEV (reference sequence). The CDR3 DNA follows: TGTGCCAGCAGTTCCGGAACAGGAGGATACACTGAAGCTTTCTTT. Its protein product is CASSSGTGGYTEAFF.

The V gene is TRBV7-3, the J gene TRBJ2-3; 7 bases are shared with TRBD2. The ends lost 5 bases at V and 5 bases at J; junction bases unmatched: 10. The CDR3 extends over 15 amino acids. Germline values: CDR1 SGHTA, CDR2 FQGTGA. The CDR3 nucleotides are TGTGCCAGCAGCCCTAGCGGTCTCTCCGGAGATACGCAGTATTTT. Its translation is CASSPSGLSGDTQYF.

The chain joins TRBV29-1 to TRBJ2-2; 8 nucleotides align to TRBD1. The CDR3 totals 12 residues. Unmatched junction bases numbered 3, after V lost 6 bases and J lost 6 bases. The germline V gene encodes CDR1 SQVTM and CDR2 ANQGSEA. CDR3 bases: TGCAGCGTGTGGACAGGGCCCGGGGAGCTGTTTTTT. This sequence encodes CSVWTGPGELFF.

The chain is built from TRBV10-1 and TRBJ1-2; D may be TRBD1 (5 bases). This CDR3 has 15 residues. Germline V gives CDR1 WNHNN, CDR2 SYGVQD (reference sequence). Trimming stripped 3 bases from V and 4 bases from J, with 15 bases between. CDR3 DNA sequence: TGCGCCAGCAGTGAAGAGGACAACGGGGTCTATGGCTACACCTTC. Amino acids: CASSEEDNGVYGYTF.

As to this clone: Sequence at one end of the junction differs from germline and may be a read error. The rearrangement links TRBV7-2 to TRBJ1-2; the match to TRBD1 covers 7 bases. The CDR3 is made up of 14 amino acids. The V gene's germline CDR1 is SGHTA and CDR2 FQGNSA. DNA of the CDR3: TGTGCCAGCAGCTTAGCCCCGACAGGGTATGACTACACCTTC. Its translation: CASSLAPTGYDYTF.

V and J are TRBV25-1 and TRBJ2-5; unclear D gene. This CDR3 has 14 amino acids. Trimming removed 11 bases from V and 5 bases from J, with 21 bases in between. The germline gives CDR1 MGHDK, CDR2 SYGVNS. CDR3: CACGRHLDVETQYF. DNA for the CDR3: TGTGCCTGTGGACGACACCTCGATGTCGAGACCCAGTACTTC.